These 24 T cell receptor beta chains were sequenced from one sample in a study of T cells in tumors after PD-1 blockade. Here immunoSEQ multiplex PCR was the method, and the copy in TCRdb shows in-frame clones only, minus some. The sample lists about 7,700 clones, 69% occurring once. Sequencing was performed on tumor tissue, taken after anti-PD-1 treatment. The receptors originated from a human donor with basal cell carcinoma.

The V call is TRBV11-2, the J call TRBJ2-1, with TRBD2 matching over 13 bases. This CDR3 has 19 amino acids. With 7 bases clipped from V and 4 bases from J, the junction kept 16 bases outside the gene matches. Germline CDR1 reads SGHAT; CDR2 reads FQNNGV. The CDR3 spells CASTAPPGLAGVWYNEQFF. In DNA form, the CDR3 reads TGTGCCAGCACCGCTCCCCCCGGACTAGCGGGAGTGTGGTACAATGAGCAGTTCTTC.

The V gene is TRBV27, the J gene TRBJ2-3; 7 nucleotides match TRBD2. Germline V gives CDR1 MNHEY, CDR2 SMNVEV (reference sequence). Losses at the gene ends were 4 bases for V and 4 bases for J; bases not matched to a gene: 8. The CDR3 loop spans 15 amino acids. The DNA of the CDR3 is TGTGCCAGCAGTTCGGGCCTGGGAGGGTCAGATACGCAGTATTTT. This translates into CASSSGLGGSDTQYF.

The chain employs TRBV4-1 and TRBJ2-7; 8 bases fit TRBD2. Unmatched junction bases numbered 11, after V lost 1 base and J lost 3 bases. The CDR3 consists of 17 residues. Germline V gene sequence: CDR1 MGHRA, CDR2 YSYEKL. CDR3 DNA sequence: TGCGCCAGCAGCCAAGTGGCAACCGGGACTAGAGTCTACGAGCAGTACTTC. This encodes CASSQVATGTRVYEQYF.

The chain is built from TRBV28 and TRBJ2-5, with TRBD2 identical over 7 bases. V lost 2 bases to trimming and J lost 4 bases; unmatched junction nucleotides: 1. Germline assignment: CDR1 MDHEN and CDR2 SYDVKM. CDR3 length: 13 residues. The CDR3 reads CASSLTSVETQYF. As DNA, the CDR3 is TGTGCCAGCAGTTTAACTAGCGTAGAGACCCAGTACTTC.

This clone was counted between two and nine times. V gene TRBV7-3 combines with J gene TRBJ1-2; 9 nucleotides agree with TRBD1. V shed 5 bases and J 4 bases; nucleotides not matched to a gene: 8. The CDR3 length is 15 residues. CDR1 is SGHTA, CDR2 FQGTGA, per germline. The chain's CDR3 is CASSRTGAEGYGYTF. In DNA form, the CDR3 reads TGTGCCAGCAGCCGGACAGGGGCGGAGGGCTATGGCTACACCTTC.

The V and J genes are TRBV10-3 and TRBJ1-3; the D is unclear. V was trimmed by 3 bases and J by 0 bases, leaving 6 bases between them. CDR1 is ENHRY, CDR2 SYGVKD, per germline. The CDR3 sequence is 14 residues long. The CDR3, as DNA: TGTGCCATCAGTGACTTAACCTCTGGAAACACCATATATTTT. The encoded protein is CAISDLTSGNTIYF.

This chain uses TRBV10-3 with TRBJ2-1; D tentatively fits TRBD1 or TRBD2 (5 bases each). The CDR3 is 15 amino acids. Trimming left V 0 bases short and J 12 bases short, with 18 bases between. Germline V gives CDR1 ENHRY, CDR2 SYGVKD. The CDR3 DNA reads TGTGCCATCAGTGAGTCGTGGGCTTCGACAGAGGGGCAGTTCTTC. Protein: CAISESWASTEGQFF.

This rearrangement joins TRBV28 to TRBJ2-3, with D hard to call. The CDR3 is 11 residues long. Germline V CDR1 and CDR2: MDHEN, SYDVKM. Trimming pared 5 bases from V and 3 bases from J, leaving 3 bases between. The CDR3 DNA is TGTGCCAGCAGTGCGACAGATACGCAGTATTTT. Translated, it gives CASSATDTQYF. The full variable domain, completed using reference TRBV28 and TRBJ2-3, is DVKVTQSSRYLVKRTGEKVFLECVQDMDHENMFWYRQDPGLGLRLIYFSYDVKMKEKGDIPEGYSVSREKKERFSLILESASTNQTSMYLCASSATDTQYFGPGTRLTVL.

The chain has TRBV28 and TRBJ2-1, with TRBD2 matching 10 bases. The germline V gene encodes CDR1 MDHEN and CDR2 SYDVKM. V shed 6 bases and J 10 bases; nucleotides not matched to a gene: 12. The length of the CDR3 is 15 residues. The CDR3 spells CASSHLAGDTREQFF. The CDR3 nucleotides read TGTGCCAGCAGCCATCTAGCGGGAGATACGCGCGAGCAGTTCTTC.

Written as DNA, the CDR3 is TGCAGTGCTAGGGGGGACAATGCCTACACCTTC. This codes for CSARGDNAYTF. The chain combines TRBV20-1 with TRBJ1-2, with a tentative D call TRBD1 (6 bases). CDR3 size: 11 residues. In germline, CDR1 is DFQATT, CDR2 SNEGSKA (reference sequence). V shed 3 bases and J shed 10 bases, with 12 bases lying between them.

By frequency in the sample, this clone is medium-sized. V usage is TRBV19 and J usage is TRBJ2-7; 9 bases are shared with TRBD1. The V gene end was trimmed by 5 bases and the J gene end by 2 bases; junction bases not matched to a gene: 7. This CDR3 region has 15 residues. From germline, CDR1 is LNHDA and CDR2 SQIVND (reference sequence). CDR3 sequence reads: CASSDRDRVPYEQYF. The CDR3 DNA reads TGTGCCAGTAGTGACCGGGACAGGGTTCCCTACGAGCAGTACTTC.

The gene calls are TRBV27 and TRBJ2-3; D is ambiguous. Germline CDR1 and CDR2: MNHEY and SMNVEV (reference sequence). CDR3 length equals 13 residues. V was shortened by 8 bases and J by 0 bases, with 9 bases between the two germline ends. The CDR3 sequence is CASHNPSTDTQYF. In DNA, the CDR3 is TGTGCCAGCCACAATCCTAGCACAGATACGCAGTATTTT.

This clone was recorded once. The CDR3 loop reads CASSPARDSGNIQYF. CDR3 DNA: TGTGCCAGCAGTCCCGCTCGGGACTCTGGAAACATTCAGTACTTC. The chain is built from TRBV6-5 and TRBJ2-4; D is perhaps TRBD2 (6 bases). The CDR3 totals 15 residues. The germline V gene has CDR1 MNHEY and CDR2 SVGAGI. With 5 bases removed from V and 6 bases from J, the gap between germline ends came to 17 bases.

This clone was detected once. The J gene is TRBJ2-5, the V gene TRBV18; D is undetermined. Germline V CDR1 and CDR2: KGHSH, LQKENI. The CDR3 has 15 residues. Trimming removed 2 bases from V and 2 bases from J, with 12 bases in between. In DNA, the CDR3 is TGTGCCAGCTCACCAATAGGCAGGCCACAAGAGACCCAGTACTTC. This encodes CASSPIGRPQETQYF.

CDR3 region: CASRQDRVSTDTQYF. The CDR3 DNA follows: TGTGCCAGCAGACAGGACAGGGTCTCCACAGATACGCAGTATTTT. The rearrangement uses TRBV6-5 and TRBJ2-3; 8 nucleotides line up with TRBD1. V trimming: 6 bases; J trimming: 2 bases; junction bases outside the gene matches: 7. The CDR3 loop spans 15 amino acids. The germline CDR1 and CDR2 sequences are MNHEY and SVGAGI.

The chain carries TRBV12-5 and TRBJ2-5, with D perhaps matching TRBD2 (7 bases). The length of the CDR3 is 17 residues. Trimming pared 1 base from V and 5 bases from J, leaving 20 bases between. CDR1 and CDR2 from the germline V gene are LGHNT and FRNRAP. CDR3 DNA sequence: TGTGCTAGTGGTTTGGGTACGAGGGGGAGGGGTGGGGAGACCCAGTACTTC. Translating it yields CASGLGTRGRGGETQYF.

This chain connects TRBV5-1 to TRBJ1-1; possible D gene TRBD1, 6 bases. Germline CDR1 is SGHRS and CDR2 is YFSETQ. The germline V and J ends were trimmed by 0 bases and 6 bases, with 15 bases remaining between them. The CDR3 runs to 15 residues. This chain's CDR3 is CASSLENQGFSEAFF. The CDR3, as DNA: TGCGCCAGCAGCTTGGAAAACCAGGGGTTCTCTGAAGCTTTCTTT. The full variable domain, in which reference TRBV5-1 and TRBJ1-1 provide the parts outside the CDR3, is KAGVTQTPRYLIKTRGQQVTLSCSPISGHRSVSWYQQTPGQGLQFLFEYFSETQRNKGNFPGRFSGRQFSNSRSEMNVSTLELGDSALYLCASSLENQGFSEAFFGQGTRLTVV.

This clone was picked up one time. The chain employs TRBV27 and TRBJ1-1; 9 positions agree with TRBD1. Germline-derived CDR1 and CDR2 are MNHEY and SMNVEV (reference sequence). CDR3 size: 18 residues. With 0 bases clipped from V and 4 bases from J, the junction kept 12 bases outside the gene matches. The CDR3 DNA reads as TGTGCCAGCAGTTTATCGGGGGGACAGGGACTTTCTTTCACTGAAGCTTTCTTT. Its protein is CASSLSGGQGLSFTEAFF.

The chain links TRBV7-2 to TRBJ2-7, with D unresolved. Germline V CDR1 and CDR2: SGHTA, FQGNSA. The CDR3 is 17 residues long. Trimming left V 3 bases short and J 2 bases short, with 20 bases between. CDR3 region: CASSFKGPHGGTYEQYF. CDR3 in DNA: TGTGCCAGCAGCTTTAAGGGCCCCCATGGTGGTACCTACGAGCAGTACTTC.

The chain has TRBV19 and TRBJ2-2; 12 positions match TRBD1. Looked up from germline, CDR1 is LNHDA and CDR2 is SQIVND (reference sequence). Unmatched junction bases numbered 5, after V lost 5 bases and J lost 7 bases. The CDR3 totals 15 residues. Here the CDR3 DNA reads TGTGCCAGTAGTGGGACAGGGGGCACGGTCGGGGAGCTGTTTTTT. The encoded protein is CASSGTGGTVGELFF.

The rearrangement links TRBV10-2 to TRBJ2-1; tentatively, D is TRBD2 (6 bases). The CDR3 spans 12 residues. The V gene lost 8 bases and the J gene lost 5 bases, with 10 bases spanning the gap. The germline V gene has CDR1 WSHSY and CDR2 SAAADI. DNA of the CDR3: TGCGCCAGCGGGGGGATCCACAATGAGCAGTTCTTC. It translates to CASGGIHNEQFF.

This clone was seen a few times. The CDR3 DNA sequence: TGTGCCAGCAGTTTCCCCGGCGGCGAGCAGTACTTC. It translates to CASSFPGGEQYF. This chain joins TRBV27 and TRBJ2-7, with D unclear. CDR3 length: 12 residues. Trimming cost V 3 bases and J 6 bases, with 9 bases left between them. The germline V gene has CDR1 MNHEY and CDR2 SMNVEV (reference sequence).

The chain combines TRBV5-1 with TRBJ2-3; the match to TRBD2 covers 11 bases. V shed 0 bases and J 3 bases; nucleotides not matched to a gene: 6. The CDR3 is 17 amino acids. Germline assignment: CDR1 SGHRS and CDR2 YFSETQ. Written as DNA, the CDR3 is TGCGCCAGCAGCTTGGATCAGCTAGCGGGGGGAACAGATACGCAGTATTTT. This codes for CASSLDQLAGGTDTQYF.

This clone came up a few times. The genes are TRBV7-3 and TRBJ1-1; D uncertain. The CDR3 extends over 15 amino acids. Deletions cut 5 bases from V and 3 bases from J, with 16 bases between. Germline V CDR1 and CDR2: SGHTA, FQGTGA. CDR3 in amino acids: CASSASGRADTEAFF. The CDR3 DNA follows: TGTGCCAGCAGCGCAAGCGGCCGGGCGGACACTGAAGCTTTCTTT.